This T cell receptor (beta chain) was retrieved from a study of molecular identifiers for immune sequencing clone quantification. Looking at the study overall: In the replicates, RNA derived from roughly 20,000 or 100,000 naive CD8 cells was divided into five parts, and four were sequenced.

Libraries for naive CD8 T cells, which were made from about 19,000 to 1,100,000 sorted cells, drew on 10%, 30% or 50% of the RNA. Sorting captured naive CD8 T cells as CD8+CD4-CCR7+CD45RA+. The CDR3 is 16 residues long. Germline CDR1 SGDLS, CDR2 YYNGEE. V lost 2 bases and J lost 2, with 17 bases in between. For bulk TCR libraries, previously described methods and listed TCR primers were used. TCRdb called the PCR reads again in MiXCR, with one record for every CDR3 protein. This table has about 630,000 distinct CDR3 sequences, 25% appearing once. The sample was naive CD8+ T cells from blood, with Jurkat cell RNA spiked in. Subset denoted: FACS-sorted CD8+CD4-CCR7+CD45RA+ naive T cells. J is TRBJ2-7 and V is TRBV9; possibly TRBD2 for D (6 bases). The sequence was obtained from a human donor in good health. Some libraries in this study had Jurkat cell RNA spiked in. CDR3 nucleotides: TGTGCCAGCAGCGTCCGGGTCGTAGCGGAGACCTACGAGCAGTACTTC. Translated, it gives CASSVRVVAETYEQYF.